A selection of T cell receptor beta chains follows, all from one sample in a study of CD8+ T cells in alopecia areata. Sequenced by immunoSEQ multiplex PCR; TCRdb stores in-frame clones only, minus some. The sample consists of 110,000 or so clones, around 54% of them appearing once. The sequences come from CD4+ T cells sorted from blood, collected at week 24, from a patient treated with tofacitinib. The origin of the receptors is a human donor with alopecia areata. CDR3s include the opening cysteine and the closing phenylalanine or tryptophan. Clone size, where shown, is once, few, many, or a class for clones that have expanded.

cdr3_length	v_call	clone_size	j_call	cdr3_aa
15	TRBV7-3	NA	TRBJ2-5	CASSLSTGGLETQYF
15	TRBV5-1	NA	TRBJ2-5	CASSLVGDRVETQYF
14	TRBV29-1	few	TRBJ2-5	CSVEAPARVETQYF
15	TRBV9	few	TRBJ2-3	CASARDTGTTDTQYF
12	TRBV7-9	few	TRBJ1-2	CASSPNNYGYTF
16	TRBV5-1	NA	TRBJ2-1	CASSFSGTPTYNEQFF
14	TRBV27	few	TRBJ2-7	CASGRREGPYEQYF
11	TRBV20-1	NA	TRBJ2-5	CSASHRETQYF
14	TRBV6-5	NA	TRBJ1-5	CASSYSWGNQPQHF
16	TRBV5-6	many	TRBJ1-2	CASSSPGMFRDPGYTF
14	TRBV5-1	few	TRBJ2-7	CASSLKGASYEQYF